Listed here are 7 T cell receptor beta chains from one sample, sequenced in a study of T cell changes during pregnancy in multiple sclerosis. Sequencing used immunoSEQ multiplex PCR; TCRdb keeps in-frame clones, though not all of them. The data contain under 70,000 clones, approximately 91% of them singletons. Sequences were derived from peripheral blood, sampled in the second trimester of pregnancy. Source of these receptors: a female donor with multiple sclerosis, enrolled in a pregnancy study.

The chain combines TRBV5-1 with TRBJ1-6; weak D call: TRBD1 (5 bases). V dropped 0 bases and J dropped 4 bases, with 8 bases sitting between them. CDR3 length: 15 residues. Germline lookup yields CDR1 SGHRS and CDR2 YFSETQ. CDR3 amino acids: CASSLEGEYNSPLHF. DNA for the CDR3: TGCGCCAGCAGCTTGGAAGGGGAATATAATTCACCCCTCCACTTT.

The rearrangement uses TRBV5-1 and TRBJ1-2; D is possibly TRBD1 (5 bases). V was trimmed by 1 base and J by 6 bases, leaving 10 bases between them. The V gene's germline CDR1 is SGHRS and CDR2 YFSETQ. CDR3 length equals 13 residues. CDR3 sequence: CASSLTGPDGYTF. The DNA of the CDR3 is TGCGCCAGCAGCTTGACAGGACCCGATGGCTACACCTTC. The full variable domain, completed using reference TRBV5-1 and TRBJ1-2, is KAGVTQTPRYLIKTRGQQVTLSCSPISGHRSVSWYQQTPGQGLQFLFEYFSETQRNKGNFPGRFSGRQFSNSRSEMNVSTLELGDSALYLCASSLTGPDGYTFGSGTRLTVV.

This CDR3 reads CASSQGRWGGRETQYF. The CDR3 DNA is TGCGCCAGCAGCCAAGGCCGGTGGGGAGGACGGGAGACCCAGTACTTC. This sequence joins TRBV4-3 and TRBJ2-5, with a possible D match to TRBD2 (6 bases). Deletions cut 1 base from V and 5 bases from J, with 17 bases between. The CDR3 is 16 amino acids. Germline lookup yields CDR1 LGHNA and CDR2 YSLEER.

The chain has TRBV5-1 and TRBJ2-7; TRBD2 agrees at 16 bases. Germline-derived CDR1 and CDR2 are SGHRS and YFSETQ. CDR3 length equals 16 residues. The V and J ends lost 4 bases and 3 bases, in that order; junction bases with no gene match: 4. The CDR3 sequence is CASSRGLAGGSYEQYF. The DNA of the CDR3 is TGCGCCAGCAGCCGGGGACTAGCGGGGGGGAGCTACGAGCAGTACTTC.

This clone was recorded once. The chain employs TRBV7-6 and TRBJ2-1, with 7 positions matching TRBD1. There are 15 residues in the CDR3. Germline V CDR1 and CDR2: SGHVS, FNYEAQ. With 5 bases clipped from V and 2 bases from J, the junction kept 6 bases outside the gene matches. The CDR3 loop is CASSRVTGTYNEQFF. The CDR3 DNA reads as TGTGCCAGCAGCCGGGTGACAGGGACCTACAATGAGCAGTTCTTC.

The genes are TRBV11-2 and TRBJ2-1, with D tentatively TRBD2 (6 bases). Germline lookup yields CDR1 SGHAT and CDR2 FQNNGV. The CDR3 spans 16 residues. V lost 0 bases and J lost 10, with 19 bases in between. The CDR3 DNA follows: TGTGCCAGCAGCTTAGATCAAGTACTAGCCCTCAAGGAGCAGTTCTTC. Its translation: CASSLDQVLALKEQFF.

The chain is built from TRBV6-5 and TRBJ1-2; D is uncertain. This CDR3 has 12 residues. V dropped 8 bases and J dropped 1 base, with 8 bases sitting between them. Germline V gives CDR1 MNHEY, CDR2 SVGAGI. The CDR3 protein is CASGDYNYGYTF. The CDR3 DNA sequence: TGTGCCAGCGGCGACTATAACTATGGCTACACCTTC.